Each of the 11 T cell receptor beta chains below was sequenced from the same sample in a study of T-cell memory formation after mild COVID-19. TCRdb re-called the 5' RACE reads through MiXCR, storing one row per CDR3 protein. The data show 560,000 or so distinct CDR3 sequences, 17% seen once. The sequencing sample was made of PBMCs or a T cell subset sorted from them (not recorded which). The source is an adult woman who had mild COVID-19 (a few samples of this study predate the infection). Cell type and time point are not known.

This clonotype has a handful of counts. The chain joins TRBV20-1 to TRBJ1-2; possibly TRBD1 for D (5 bases). The CDR3 has 11 amino acids. Germline V lookup: CDR1 DFQATT, CDR2 SNEGSKA (reference sequence). V was trimmed by 5 bases and J by 7 bases, leaving 11 bases between them. The CDR3, as DNA: TGCAGTGCTTCTTCAGGGATTGGCTACACCTTC. Translated, it gives CSASSGIGYTF.

This clonotype was observed a few times. Here the CDR3 reads CASRSGLGSGLNTGELFF. CDR3 coding DNA: TGTGCCAGCAGGTCCGGGCTGGGTTCAGGGTTAAACACCGGGGAGCTGTTTTTT. The chain recombines TRBV7-2 with TRBJ2-2; D is possibly TRBD1 (5 bases). Trimming left V 6 bases short and J 2 bases short, with 22 bases between. Germline-derived CDR1 and CDR2 are SGHTA and FQGNSA. The CDR3 loop spans 18 amino acids.

The gene calls are TRBV7-8 and TRBJ1-1; 7 bases line up with TRBD1. This CDR3 comprises 15 residues. Trimming cost V 1 base and J 6 bases; bases outside gene matches: 8. Germline values: CDR1 SGHVS, CDR2 FQNEAQ. CDR3 DNA: TGTGCCAGCAGCTTAGTAGGGTTGACAGGGCCTGAAGCTTTCTTT. As protein: CASSLVGLTGPEAFF.

The V gene is TRBV7-9, the J gene TRBJ1-1; perhaps TRBD1 as D (5 bases). V was clipped by 5 bases and J by 6 bases, with 19 bases between them. This CDR3 is built from 15 residues. The germline V gene encodes CDR1 SEHNR and CDR2 FQNEAQ (reference sequence). CDR3 amino acids: CASSAARVDFPEAFF. Here the CDR3 DNA reads TGTGCCAGCAGCGCAGCCAGGGTAGATTTTCCTGAAGCTTTCTTT. The full variable domain, in which reference TRBV7-9 and TRBJ1-1 provide the parts outside the CDR3, is DTGVSQNPRHKITKRGQNVTFRCDPISEHNRLYWYRQTLGQGPEFLTYFQNEAQLEKSRLLSDRFSAERPKGSFSTLEIQRTEQGDSAMYLCASSAARVDFPEAFFGQGTRLTVV.

The J gene is TRBJ2-5, the V gene TRBV7-9; D not resolved. The V and J ends lost 4 bases and 2 bases respectively, with 17 bases between them. The CDR3 length is 16 residues. The germline V gene encodes CDR1 SEHNR and CDR2 FQNEAQ (reference sequence). CDR3 DNA sequence: TGTGCCAGCAGCTCAACAGACGGACCCCCTCAAGAGACCCAGTACTTC. This translates into CASSSTDGPPQETQYF.

In its sample, this clonotype was seen a few times. The rearrangement joins TRBV6-6 to TRBJ1-2; TRBD1 might be the D (5 bases). Germline V gene data show CDR1 as MNHNY and CDR2 as SVGAGI (reference sequence). The ends were cut back, 2 bases at V and 5 bases at J, with 15 bases in the middle. The CDR3 spans 15 residues. DNA of the CDR3: TGTGCCAGCAGTTACAACCCGGGGGTTTGGTATGGCTACACCTTC. This translates into CASSYNPGVWYGYTF.

The gene calls are TRBV7-6 and TRBJ2-1; 11 bases map to TRBD1. The CDR3 consists of 17 residues. The germline gives CDR1 SGHVS, CDR2 FNYEAQ. V lost 3 bases and J lost 0; bases outside the gene matches: 4. CDR3 protein: CASSFRTGGLSYNEQFF. As DNA, the CDR3 is TGTGCCAGCAGCTTCCGGACAGGGGGCCTCTCCTACAATGAGCAGTTCTTC.

The chain carries TRBV5-6 and TRBJ1-1; D is possibly TRBD1 (6 bases). Germline V gene lookup returns CDR1 SGHDT and CDR2 YYEEEE. V shed 5 bases and J shed 8 bases, with 13 bases lying between them. This CDR3 region has 12 residues. The CDR3 nucleotides read TGTGCCAGCAGTAGACAGGCGGTGGAAGCTTTCTTT. Protein product: CASSRQAVEAFF.

This chain uses TRBV19 with TRBJ2-7; TRBD2 agrees at 9 bases. Losses at the gene ends were 6 bases for V and 1 base for J; bases not matched to a gene: 7. This CDR3 comprises 15 residues. CDR1 is LNHDA, CDR2 SQIVND, per germline (reference sequence). Written as DNA, the CDR3 is TGTGCCAGTAGCCATGCCACTAGCGGGTCCTACGAGCAGTACTTC. Amino acids: CASSHATSGSYEQYF.

The sample holds a few counts of this clonotype. V is TRBV12-3 or TRBV12-4 and J is TRBJ2-3; a weak D match, TRBD1 (5 bases). Trimming removed 5 bases from V and 0 bases from J, with 9 bases in between. The CDR3 loop spans 14 amino acids. CDR3 sequence (DNA): TGTGCCAGCAGTCGACAGTCAAGCACAGATACGCAGTATTTT. Its translation is CASSRQSSTDTQYF.

This clonotype was detected only a few times. The chain is built from TRBV19 and TRBJ1-1; no clear D gene. The CDR3 runs to 11 residues. From germline, CDR1 is LNHDA and CDR2 SQIVND (reference sequence). CDR3 sequence (DNA): TGTGTTGTGGGCGTCGGCACTGAAGCTTTCTTT. Its translation: CVVGVGTEAFF.